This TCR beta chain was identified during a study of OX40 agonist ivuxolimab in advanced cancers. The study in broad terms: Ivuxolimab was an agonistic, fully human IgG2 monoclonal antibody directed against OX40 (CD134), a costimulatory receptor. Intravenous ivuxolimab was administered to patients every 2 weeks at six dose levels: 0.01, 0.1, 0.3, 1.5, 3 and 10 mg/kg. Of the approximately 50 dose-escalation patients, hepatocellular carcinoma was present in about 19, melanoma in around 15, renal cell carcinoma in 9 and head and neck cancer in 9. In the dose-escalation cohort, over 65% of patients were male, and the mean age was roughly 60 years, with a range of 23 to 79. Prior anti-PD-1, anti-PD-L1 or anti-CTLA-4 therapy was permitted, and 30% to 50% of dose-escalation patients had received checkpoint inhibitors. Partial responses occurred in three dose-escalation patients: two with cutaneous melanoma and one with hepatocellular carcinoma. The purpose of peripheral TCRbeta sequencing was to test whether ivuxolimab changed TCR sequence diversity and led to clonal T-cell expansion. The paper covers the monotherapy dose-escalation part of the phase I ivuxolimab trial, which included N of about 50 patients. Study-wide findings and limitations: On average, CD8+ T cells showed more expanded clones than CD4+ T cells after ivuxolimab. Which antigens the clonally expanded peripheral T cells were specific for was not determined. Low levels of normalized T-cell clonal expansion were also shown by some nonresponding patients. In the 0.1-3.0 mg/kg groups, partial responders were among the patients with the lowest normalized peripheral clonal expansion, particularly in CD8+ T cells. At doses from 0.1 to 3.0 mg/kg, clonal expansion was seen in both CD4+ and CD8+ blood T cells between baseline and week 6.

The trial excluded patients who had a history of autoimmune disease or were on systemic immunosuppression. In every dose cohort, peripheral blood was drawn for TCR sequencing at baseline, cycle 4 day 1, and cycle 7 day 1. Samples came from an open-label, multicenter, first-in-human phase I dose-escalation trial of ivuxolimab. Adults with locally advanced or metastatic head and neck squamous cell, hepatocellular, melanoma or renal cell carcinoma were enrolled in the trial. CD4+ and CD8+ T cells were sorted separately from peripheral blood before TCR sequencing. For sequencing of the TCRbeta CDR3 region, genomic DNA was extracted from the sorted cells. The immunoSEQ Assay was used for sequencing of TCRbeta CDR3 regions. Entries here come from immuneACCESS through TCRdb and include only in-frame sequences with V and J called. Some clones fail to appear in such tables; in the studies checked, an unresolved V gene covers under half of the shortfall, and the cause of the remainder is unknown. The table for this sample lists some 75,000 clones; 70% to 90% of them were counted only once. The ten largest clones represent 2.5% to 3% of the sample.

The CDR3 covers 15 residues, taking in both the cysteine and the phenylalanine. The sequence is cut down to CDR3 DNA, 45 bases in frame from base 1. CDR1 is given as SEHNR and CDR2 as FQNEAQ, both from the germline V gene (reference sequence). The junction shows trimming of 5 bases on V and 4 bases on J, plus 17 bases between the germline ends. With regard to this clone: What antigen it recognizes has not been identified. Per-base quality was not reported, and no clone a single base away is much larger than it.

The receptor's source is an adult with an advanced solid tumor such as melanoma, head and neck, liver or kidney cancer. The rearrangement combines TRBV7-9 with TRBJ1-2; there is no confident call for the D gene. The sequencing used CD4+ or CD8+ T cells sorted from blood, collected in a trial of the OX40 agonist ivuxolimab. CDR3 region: CASSLGSTLGYGYTF. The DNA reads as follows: TGTGCCAGCAGCCTGGGCTCAACTTTGGGCTATGGCTACACCTTC.